The rows below give T cell receptor beta chains drawn from one sample of a study of CD8 T cells in ankylosing spondylitis. TCRdb re-analysed the 5' RACE reads in MiXCR, keeping a single row per CDR3 protein. The table includes about 500,000 distinct CDR3 sequences, 10% to 15% detected once. Sequencing was performed on blood, either unsorted or a sorted T cell fraction (not recorded which). These receptors were taken from a male donor with ankylosing spondylitis. Both conserved end residues are part of each CDR3. A D gene is named only where the DNA matches it firmly. Clone size is given for some rows only: seen once, a few or many times, or a class if the clone is expanded.

abundance	v_gene	j_gene	d_gene	CDR3nt	CDR3aa
few	TRBV9	TRBJ1-4	-	TGTGCCAGCAGCGTAGGCGCAGGTTCAACTAATGAAAAACTGTTTTTT	CASSVGAGSTNEKLFF
-	TRBV27	TRBJ2-1	TRBD2	TGTGCCACCGCTAGCGGGAGTCCCAACAATGAGCAGTTCTTC	CATASGSPNNEQFF
many	TRBV14	TRBJ1-2	-	TGTGCCAGCAGCCAAGAGGGTAACAGCCTCCTGCGTGGCTACACCTTC	CASSQEGNSLLRGYTF
-	TRBV5-6	TRBJ1-5	TRBD1	TGTGCCAGCAGCTTGTTACAGGGGGCAGGCAATCAGCCCCAGCATTTT	CASSLLQGAGNQPQHF
-	TRBV5-1	TRBJ2-3	-	TGCGCCAGCAGCTGGCTGGGAGATACGCAGTATTTT	CASSWLGDTQYF
-	TRBV15	TRBJ2-7	-	TGTGCCACCAGCAGAGATCTGGAGGGTAGCTACGAGCAGTACTTC	CATSRDLEGSYEQYF
few	TRBV24-1	TRBJ1-2	TRBD1	TGTGCCACCAGTGAGGGGACAGGGGACCTATATGGCTACACCTTC	CATSEGTGDLYGYTF
-	TRBV29-1	TRBJ2-2	TRBD2	TGCAGCGTTGAAGTGCTAGCGGGAGGTTTGAACACCGGGGAGCTGTTTTTT	CSVEVLAGGLNTGELFF
-	TRBV11-2	TRBJ2-1	-	TGTGCCAGCAGCCAGAGGTCCGGGACACTATACAATGAGCAGTTCTTC	CASSQRSGTLYNEQFF
few	TRBV6-5	TRBJ2-5	TRBD2	TGTGCCAGCAGTTACTCCTGGGGAACCGGGGGGCAAGAGACCCAGTACTTC	CASSYSWGTGGQETQYF
-	TRBV9	TRBJ2-3	TRBD2	TGTGCCAGCAGCCCCCGGAGTAGCGGGAGTACAGATACGCAGTATTTT	CASSPRSSGSTDTQYF
-	TRBV5-8	TRBJ2-5	-	TGTGCCAGCAGCTTGGCCCCGGGGGCCTTACAAGAGACCCAGTACTTC	CASSLAPGALQETQYF
-	TRBV5-1	TRBJ1-5	-	TGCGCCAGCAGCTTGGAAGCGGGGAGGTCGCCGAATCAGCCCCAGCATTTT	CASSLEAGRSPNQPQHF
few	TRBV5-1	TRBJ2-3	-	TGCGCCAGCAGGCAACAGGGTCACCCTAGCACAGATACGCAGTATTTT	CASRQQGHPSTDTQYF
-	TRBV29-1	TRBJ1-2	-	TGCAGCGTAGGACAAGATGGCTACACCTTC	CSVGQDGYTF
few	TRBV20-1	TRBJ2-4	TRBD2	TGCAGTGCTGCCTCTAGGCCTAGCGGGAGTAACATTCAGTACTTC	CSAASRPSGSNIQYF
few	TRBV2	TRBJ2-5	-	TGTGCCGGCAGTCAAGAGACCCAGTACTTC	CAGSQETQYF
-	TRBV2	TRBJ2-3	-	TGTGCCAGCAGGACGACGGAGTTCCTAGCCGCGTTT	CASRTTEFLAAF
few	TRBV13	TRBJ2-1	TRBD2	TGTGCCAGCAGCAGCTCCGGGACTAGCGTTACCAATGAGCAGTTCTTC	CASSSSGTSVTNEQFF
-	TRBV11-2	TRBJ2-7	-	TGTGCCAGCAGCTTCCCGGGAGTTACCACCTACGAGCAGTACTTC	CASSFPGVTTYEQYF
many	TRBV7-9	TRBJ1-6	-	TGTGCCAGCAGCCCCCCCCGAAATTCACCCCTCCACTTT	CASSPPRNSPLHF
few	TRBV3-1	TRBJ1-3	TRBD1	TGTGCCAGCAGCCAAAGGGACAGGGGAAACACCATATATTTT	CASSQRDRGNTIYF
-	TRBV9	TRBJ1-1	-	TGCGCCAGCAGCGTAGGCAGGACCAACACTGAAGCTTTCTTT	CASSVGRTNTEAFF
many	TRBV18	TRBJ2-5	TRBD1	TGTGCCAGCAGTCCAGGGGGAGAGACCCAGTACTTC	CASSPGGETQYF
-	TRBV12-3/TRBV12-4	TRBJ1-5	TRBD1	TGTGCCAGCACCACAGGGGGCTGGAATCAGCCCCAGCATTTT	CASTTGGWNQPQHF
-	TRBV6-6	TRBJ1-2	-	TGTGCCAGCTTCACGACAGCTAACTATGGCTACACCTTC	CASFTTANYGYTF